This T cell receptor beta chain was captured in a study of human T cells and chemical hapten exposure. Study-wide context: Per-sample variation in TCR yield stemmed mainly from small pooled library volume differences.

Via MiXCR, TCRdb re-called the RACE reads, giving one row per CDR3 protein. This table holds some 50,000 distinct CDR3 sequences, 3.5% to 4.5% found once. This clonotype was detected many times. Germline assignment: CDR1 SNHLY and CDR2 FYNNEI. V was clipped by 7 bases and J by 1 base, with 12 bases between them. CDR3 size: 14 residues. The time point here: healthy volunteer bleed at 2 weeks. The authors extracted total RNA from unfractionated whole blood. This sequence joins TRBV2 and TRBJ2-3; D unresolved. Sequencing was performed on whole blood. This clonotype originated in a female donor in good health. Some clones in this sample may be carry-over from other donors' samples. The CDR3 DNA reads as TGTGCCAGCACCGGACCGGCGGGCACAGATACGCAGTATTTT. Translated, it gives CASTGPAGTDTQYF.